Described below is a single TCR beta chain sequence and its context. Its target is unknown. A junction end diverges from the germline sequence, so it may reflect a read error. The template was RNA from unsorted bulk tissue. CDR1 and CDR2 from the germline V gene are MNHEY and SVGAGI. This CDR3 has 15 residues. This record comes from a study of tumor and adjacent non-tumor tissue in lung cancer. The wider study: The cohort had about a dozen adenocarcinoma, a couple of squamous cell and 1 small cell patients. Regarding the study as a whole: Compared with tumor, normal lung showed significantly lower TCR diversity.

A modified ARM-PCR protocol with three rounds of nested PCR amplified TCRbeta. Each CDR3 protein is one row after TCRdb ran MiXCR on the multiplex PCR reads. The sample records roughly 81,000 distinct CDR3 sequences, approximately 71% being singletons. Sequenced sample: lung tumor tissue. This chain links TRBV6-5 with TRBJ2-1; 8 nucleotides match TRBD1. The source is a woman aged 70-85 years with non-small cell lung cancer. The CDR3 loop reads CASSRGTGPNKEQFF. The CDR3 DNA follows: TGTGCCAGCAGTCGCGGGACAGGTCCTAACAAAGAGCAGTTCTTC.